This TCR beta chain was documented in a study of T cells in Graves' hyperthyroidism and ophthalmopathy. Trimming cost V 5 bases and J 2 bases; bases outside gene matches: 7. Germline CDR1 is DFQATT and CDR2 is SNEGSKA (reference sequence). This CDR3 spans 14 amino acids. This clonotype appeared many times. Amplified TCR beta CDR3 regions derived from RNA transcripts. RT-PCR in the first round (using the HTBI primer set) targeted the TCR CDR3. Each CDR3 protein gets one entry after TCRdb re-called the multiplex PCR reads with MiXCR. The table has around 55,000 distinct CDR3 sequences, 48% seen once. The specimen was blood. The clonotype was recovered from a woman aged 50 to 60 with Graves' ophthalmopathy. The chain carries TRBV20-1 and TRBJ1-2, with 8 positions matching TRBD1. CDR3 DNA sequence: TGCAGTGCTCCCCGGACAGGGATCAACTATGGCTACACCTTC. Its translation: CSAPRTGINYGYTF.